Below, one T cell receptor (beta chain) is given with its context. Its specificity is not known. The data are from a study of cytomegalovirus exposure and HLA in healthy donors. Overall study findings and caveats: Three CMV-associated chains were confirmed in vitro to be specific for CMV antigens.

Profiled with immunoSEQ multiplex PCR; TCRdb holds only in-frame clones, not every one. The sample records fewer than 250,000 clones, more than 75% being singletons. Germline V gene sequence: CDR1 SQVTM, CDR2 ANQGSEA. The CDR3 has 14 amino acids. Trimming shortened V by 3 bases and J by 2 bases, and 12 bases separated the two germline ends. The sample was PBMCs. V and J are TRBV29-1 and TRBJ2-3; tentatively, D is TRBD2 (6 bases). This clonotype was sampled from a young man in good health and CMV-seronegative. This chain's CDR3 is CSVEGWRDTDTQYF. The CDR3 nucleotides are TGCAGCGTTGAGGGTTGGCGGGACACAGATACGCAGTATTTT.